What follows are 3 T cell receptor beta chains derived from one specimen sequenced in a study of T cells after somatic rescue of genetic block. Clones were sequenced by immunoSEQ multiplex PCR, and TCRdb holds only the in-frame ones, with some missing. The sample yields 15,000 or so clones, more than 65% seen once. Sequences were obtained from peripheral blood mononuclear cells (PBMCs). The receptors originated from a boy aged 5-17 years.

This clone was detected a few times. This chain connects TRBV7-9 to TRBJ2-3, with TRBD2 identical over 8 bases. The CDR3 runs to 15 residues. CDR1 is SEHNR, CDR2 FQNEAQ, per germline (reference sequence). J was trimmed by 7 bases and V by 3 bases; bases with no gene match: 9. The CDR3 coding sequence is TGTGCCAGCAGCTTCCTGCGGGGGGCCGAAAATACGCAGTATTTT. Translation: CASSFLRGAENTQYF.

The chain combines TRBV27 with TRBJ1-2, with 7 bases aligning to TRBD1. CDR1 is MNHEY and CDR2 is SMNVEV in the germline V gene (reference sequence). The V and J ends lost 6 bases and 8 bases, in that order; junction bases with no gene match: 9. This CDR3 contains 13 residues. The CDR3 nucleotides are TGTGCCAGCAGATCCGGACAGGCGGTAGGCTACACCTTC. It translates to CASRSGQAVGYTF.

The gene calls are TRBV28 and TRBJ2-3, with D unresolved. The CDR3 sequence is 12 residues long. Germline V gene sequence: CDR1 MDHEN, CDR2 SYDVKM. The germline V and J ends were trimmed by 5 bases and 0 bases, with 3 bases remaining between them. CDR3 sequence reads: CASSTSTDTQYF. The CDR3 DNA reads TGTGCCAGCAGTACTAGCACAGATACGCAGTATTTT.